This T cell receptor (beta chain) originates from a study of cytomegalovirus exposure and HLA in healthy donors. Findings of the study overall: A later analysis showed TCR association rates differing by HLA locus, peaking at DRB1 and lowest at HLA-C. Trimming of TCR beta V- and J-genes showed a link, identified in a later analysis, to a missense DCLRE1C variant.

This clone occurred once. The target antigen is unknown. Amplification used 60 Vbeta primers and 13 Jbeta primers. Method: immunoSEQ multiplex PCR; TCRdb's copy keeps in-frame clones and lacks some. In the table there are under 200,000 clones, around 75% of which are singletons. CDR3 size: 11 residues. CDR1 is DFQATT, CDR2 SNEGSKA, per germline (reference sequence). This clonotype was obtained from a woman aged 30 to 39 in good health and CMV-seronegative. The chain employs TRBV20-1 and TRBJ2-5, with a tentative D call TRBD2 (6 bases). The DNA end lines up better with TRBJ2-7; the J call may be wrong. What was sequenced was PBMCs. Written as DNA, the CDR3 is TGCAGTGCCTCGGGGGAGTACGAGCAGTACTTC. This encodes CSASGEYEQYF.